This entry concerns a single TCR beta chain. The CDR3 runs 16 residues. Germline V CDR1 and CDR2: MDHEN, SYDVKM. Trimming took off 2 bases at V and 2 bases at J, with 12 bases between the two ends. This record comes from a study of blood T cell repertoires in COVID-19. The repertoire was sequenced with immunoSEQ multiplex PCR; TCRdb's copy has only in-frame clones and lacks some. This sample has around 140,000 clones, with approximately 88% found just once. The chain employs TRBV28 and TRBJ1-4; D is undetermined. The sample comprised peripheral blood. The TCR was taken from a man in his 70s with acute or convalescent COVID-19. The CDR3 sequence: CASSLPQWRTNEKLFF. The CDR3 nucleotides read TGTGCCAGCAGTTTACCACAGTGGAGGACTAATGAAAAACTGTTTTTT.